This T cell receptor (beta chain) was identified in a study of PD-1 blockade in classical Hodgkin lymphoma. Study results and limitations: As was reported, newly diagnosed patients showed lower baseline TCR diversity than healthy donors did.

Time point reported: cycle 4 day 1 (C4D1), after more than five weeks of nivolumab. All patients experienced relapse after autologous stem cell transplantation, and brentuximab vedotin exposure was variable. Best outcomes ranged across complete response, partial response and progressive disease. On this clone itself: Its target is unknown.

Profiled with immunoSEQ multiplex PCR; TCRdb holds only in-frame clones, not every one. The table shows roughly 94,000 clones, with 85% to 95% occurring only once. The V gene's germline CDR1 is SEHNR and CDR2 FQNEAQ (reference sequence). The CDR3 extends over 16 amino acids. J was trimmed by 0 bases and V by 5 bases; bases with no gene match: 5. The chain couples TRBV7-9 to TRBJ1-3, with 9 bases that match TRBD1. This TCR was recovered from a human donor with classical Hodgkin lymphoma. Sequenced here: peripheral blood mononuclear cells (PBMCs), sampled before the fourth cycle of nivolumab. The CDR3 region is CASSVYRGHSGNTIYF. The CDR3 bases are TGTGCCAGCAGCGTATACAGGGGGCACTCTGGAAACACCATATATTTT.